The subject of this entry is one T cell receptor beta chain. What it binds is not known. The record originates from a study of vaccination and CD4 T cells after COVID-19. Study overall: Cells were stimulated with overlapping spike peptide pools from SARS-CoV-2, HCoV-NL63, HCoV-OC43 and HCoV-229E. Study results and caveats: In convalescent patients, a median about 86% of post-vaccine SARS-CoV-2-reactive clones appeared only after vaccination.

Treatment defined: approximately 10-day PBMC culture with coronavirus spike peptide pools or control peptides (ViraFEST assay). Recorded positive PCR dates fall between March and December 2020, preceding US Alpha, Beta and Delta variants. Alongside roughly 10 IU/ml IL-2 and approximately 9.8 ug/ml peptide pools, PBMCs were cultured at some 2 million per well. Cultured CD4+ T-cell DNA underwent Oncomine TCR Beta short-read sequencing. TCRdb used MiXCR to reprocess the PCR reads, holding one entry per CDR3 protein. Among some 17,000 distinct CDR3 sequences, 35% to 40% were seen once, and the ten largest hold 12%. V lost 0 bases to trimming and J lost 5 bases, with 4 bases between them. The CDR3 is made up of 12 amino acids.

Sequencing input: CD4+ T cells from blood, cultured in vitro. The receptor was isolated from a human donor who had recovered from COVID-19. This chain links TRBV12-3 or TRBV12-4 with TRBJ2-5; no clear D. The CDR3 loop reads CASSLAPETQYF. The CDR3 DNA is TGTGCCAGCAGTTTAGCGCCGGAGACCCAGTACTTC.